One T cell receptor beta chain is described in this entry. Its specificity is unknown. This entry is derived from a study of T cell repertoires in urothelial bladder cancer. Whole-study context: Three lesions each were cT0, cTa, cT1, and cT2 or greater.

The data were produced by immunoSEQ multiplex PCR, yet TCRdb's version contains in-frame clones alone and is incomplete. The table includes some 2,500 clones, approximately 73% detected once. Study-wide results and limits: Benign specimens held more T cells than urothelial carcinoma specimens. Median infiltrating lymphocyte percentage was under 2.5% in carcinoma specimens.

Germline V gives CDR1 MGHDK, CDR2 SYGVNS. CDR3 size: 11 residues. V shed 5 bases and J shed 8 bases, with 7 bases lying between them. The sequence came from a human donor with a benign inflammatory bladder lesion. This chain connects TRBV25-1 to TRBJ2-1; D might be TRBD1 or TRBD2, each matching 5 bases. Sequencing input: bladder tissue. The CDR3 region is CASSRDHEQFF. As DNA, the CDR3 is TGTGCCAGCAGTCGGGACCATGAGCAGTTCTTC.